Presented here are 2 T cell receptor beta chains from one specimen sequenced in a study of T cell responses to AZD1222 COVID-19 vaccine (dated by TCRdb to 2020 to 2023). What the time point label conveys for this sample: baseline before first vaccination. The protocol used for the library was the immunoSEQ multiplex PCR assay. TCRdb limited this immuneACCESS table to in-frame rearrangements with V and J called. A share of clones is missing; checked studies link under half to unresolved V genes, and the rest is unexplained. The sample table records 110,000 or so clones; approximately 86% of these occur just once. 3% to 3.5% of the sample rests with the top ten. The specimen was peripheral blood, collected on day 0 of AZD1222 vaccination. The receptors were sampled from an adult in good health.

The CDR3 region has the DNA TGTGCCAGCAGCGTACTACCCAGGGAGACCCAGTACTTC. Encoded protein: CASSVLPRETQYF. J is TRBJ2-5 and V is TRBV5-6; no definite D call. The ends were cut back, 4 bases at V and 5 bases at J, with 12 bases in the middle. The CDR3 contains 13 residues. Germline values: CDR1 SGHDT, CDR2 YYEEEE.

The chain couples TRBV5-4 to TRBJ1-2, with unresolved D. The V gene lost 3 bases and the J gene lost 8 bases, with 26 bases spanning the gap. The V gene's germline CDR1 is SGHNT and CDR2 YYREEE (reference sequence). There are 17 residues in the CDR3. CDR3 amino acids: CASSSPLGLTTQKGYTF. The DNA of the CDR3 is TGTGCCAGCAGCTCCCCTCTAGGCCTGACCACTCAGAAGGGCTACACCTTC.